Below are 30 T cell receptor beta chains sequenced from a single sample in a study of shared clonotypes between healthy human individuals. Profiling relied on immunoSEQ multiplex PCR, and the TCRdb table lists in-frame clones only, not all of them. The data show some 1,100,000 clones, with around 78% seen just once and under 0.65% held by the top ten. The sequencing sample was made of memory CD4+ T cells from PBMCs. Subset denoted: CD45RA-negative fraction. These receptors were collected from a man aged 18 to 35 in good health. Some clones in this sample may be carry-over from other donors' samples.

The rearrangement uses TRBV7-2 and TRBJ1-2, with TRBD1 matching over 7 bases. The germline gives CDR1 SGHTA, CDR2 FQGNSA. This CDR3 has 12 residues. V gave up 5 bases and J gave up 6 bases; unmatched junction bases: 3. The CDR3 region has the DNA TGTGCCAGCAGCACCAGGGGGGATGGCTACACCTTC. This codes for CASSTRGDGYTF.

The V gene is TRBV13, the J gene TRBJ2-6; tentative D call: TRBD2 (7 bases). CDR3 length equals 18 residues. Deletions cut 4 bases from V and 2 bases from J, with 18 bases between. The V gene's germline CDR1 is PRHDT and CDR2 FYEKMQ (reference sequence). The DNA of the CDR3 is TGTGCCAGCAGCTCGAAGGGGGGGCTTGTTACTGGGGCCAACGTCCTGACTTTC. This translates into CASSSKGGLVTGANVLTF.

CDR3 amino acids: CASSPAQAASRVEQYF. The CDR3 DNA is TGTGCCAGCTCACCTGCACAGGCGGCCTCAAGGGTCGAGCAGTACTTC. This rearrangement joins TRBV18 to TRBJ2-7, with a tentative D call TRBD1 (5 bases). This CDR3 has 16 residues. From germline, CDR1 is KGHSH and CDR2 LQKENI. Trimming removed 3 bases at V and 6 bases at J, with 21 bases between.

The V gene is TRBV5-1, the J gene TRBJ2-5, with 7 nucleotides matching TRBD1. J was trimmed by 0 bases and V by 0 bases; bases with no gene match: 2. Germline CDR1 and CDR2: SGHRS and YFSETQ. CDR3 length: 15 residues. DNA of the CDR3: TGCGCCAGCAGCTTGGCCGGACAGGACCAAGAGACCCAGTACTTC. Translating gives CASSLAGQDQETQYF.

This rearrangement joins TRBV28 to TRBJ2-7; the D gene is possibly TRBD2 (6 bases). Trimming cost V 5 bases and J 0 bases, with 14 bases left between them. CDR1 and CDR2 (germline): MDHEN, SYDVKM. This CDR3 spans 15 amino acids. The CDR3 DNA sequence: TGTGCCAGCAGTCCCCTAATCGGGAGCTCCTACGAGCAGTACTTC. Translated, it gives CASSPLIGSSYEQYF.

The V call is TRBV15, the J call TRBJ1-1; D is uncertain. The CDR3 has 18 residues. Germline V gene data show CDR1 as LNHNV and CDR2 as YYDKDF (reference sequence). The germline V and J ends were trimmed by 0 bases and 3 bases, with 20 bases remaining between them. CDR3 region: CATSRDLGSRRTDTEAFF. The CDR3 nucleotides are TGTGCCACCAGCAGAGATCTAGGGTCTCGCAGGACGGACACTGAAGCTTTCTTT.

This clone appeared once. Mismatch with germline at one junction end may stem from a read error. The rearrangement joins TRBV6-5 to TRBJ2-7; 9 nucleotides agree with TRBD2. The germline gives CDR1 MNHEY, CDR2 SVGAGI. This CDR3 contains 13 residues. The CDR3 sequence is CASNPAGGWVRDF. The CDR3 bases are TGTGCCAGCAACCCAGCGGGAGGTTGGGTGCGGGACTTC.

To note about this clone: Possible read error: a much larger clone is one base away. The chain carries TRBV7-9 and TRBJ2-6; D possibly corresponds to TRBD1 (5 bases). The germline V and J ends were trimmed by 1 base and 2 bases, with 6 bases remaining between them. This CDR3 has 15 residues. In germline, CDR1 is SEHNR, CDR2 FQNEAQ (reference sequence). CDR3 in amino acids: CASSLDRTGANVLTF. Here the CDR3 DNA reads TGTGCCAGCAGCTTAGACAGGACTGGGGCCAACGTCCTGACTTTC.

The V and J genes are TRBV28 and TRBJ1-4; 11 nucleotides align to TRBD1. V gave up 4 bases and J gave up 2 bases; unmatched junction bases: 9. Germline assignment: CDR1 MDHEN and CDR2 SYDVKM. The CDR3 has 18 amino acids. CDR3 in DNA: TGTGCCAGCAGTTCCGCGCGGGACAGGGGGGGGACTAATGAAAAACTGTTTTTT. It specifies CASSSARDRGGTNEKLFF.

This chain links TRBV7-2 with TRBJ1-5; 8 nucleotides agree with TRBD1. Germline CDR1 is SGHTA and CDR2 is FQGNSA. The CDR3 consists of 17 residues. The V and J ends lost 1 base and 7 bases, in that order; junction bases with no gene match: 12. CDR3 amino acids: CASSLVPDRVSRQPQHF. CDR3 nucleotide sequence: TGTGCCAGCAGCTTAGTCCCGGACAGGGTGAGCCGGCAGCCCCAGCATTTT.

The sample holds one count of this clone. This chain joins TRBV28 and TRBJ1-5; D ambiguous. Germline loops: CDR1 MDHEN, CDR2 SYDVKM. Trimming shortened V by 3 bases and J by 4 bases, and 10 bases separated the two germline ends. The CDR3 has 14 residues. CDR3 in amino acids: CASSFGSRNQPQHF. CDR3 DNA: TGTGCCAGCAGTTTTGGGTCAAGGAATCAGCCCCAGCATTTT.

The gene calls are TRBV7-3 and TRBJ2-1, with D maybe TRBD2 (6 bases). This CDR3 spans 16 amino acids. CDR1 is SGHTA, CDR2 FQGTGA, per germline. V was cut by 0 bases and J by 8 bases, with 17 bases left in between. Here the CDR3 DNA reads TGTGCCAGCAGCTTAACTGGGGGTGGCGGGGCAGATGAGCAGTTCTTC. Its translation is CASSLTGGGGADEQFF. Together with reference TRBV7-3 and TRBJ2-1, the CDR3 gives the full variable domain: GAGVSQTPSNKVTEKGKYVELRCDPISGHTALYWYRQSLGQGPEFLIYFQGTGAADDSGLPNDRFFAVRPEGSVSTLKIQRTERGDSAVYLCASSLTGGGGADEQFFGPGTRLTVL.

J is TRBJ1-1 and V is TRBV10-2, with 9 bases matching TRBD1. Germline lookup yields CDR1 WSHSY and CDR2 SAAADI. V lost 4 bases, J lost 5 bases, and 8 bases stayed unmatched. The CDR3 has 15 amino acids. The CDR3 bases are TGCGCCAGCAGTGCGCCGGACAGGGGTTGGACTGAAGCTTTCTTT. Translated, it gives CASSAPDRGWTEAFF.

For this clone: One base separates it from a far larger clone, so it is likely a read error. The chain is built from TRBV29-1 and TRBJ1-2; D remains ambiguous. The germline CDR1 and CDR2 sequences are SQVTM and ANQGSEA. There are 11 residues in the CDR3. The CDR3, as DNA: TGCATCGAGTCCTCAAACTATGGCTACACCTTC. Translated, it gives CIESSNYGYTF.

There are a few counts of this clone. The CDR3 nucleotides read TGTGCCAGCAGTCCGGCCGGGGGGGAGACCCAGTACTTC. It translates to CASSPAGGETQYF. The chain is built from TRBV5-6 and TRBJ2-5; 7 bases match TRBD2. Germline V gene sequence: CDR1 SGHDT, CDR2 YYEEEE. This CDR3 has 13 residues. The V gene end was trimmed by 5 bases and the J gene end by 5 bases; junction bases not matched to a gene: 6. Looking up the rest from reference TRBV5-6 and TRBJ2-5 gives the full variable domain: DAGVTQSPTHLIKTRGQQVTLRCSPKSGHDTVSWYQQALGQGPQFIFQYYEEEERQRGNFPDRFSGHQFPNYSSELNVNALLLGDSALYLCASSPAGGETQYFGPGTRLLVL.

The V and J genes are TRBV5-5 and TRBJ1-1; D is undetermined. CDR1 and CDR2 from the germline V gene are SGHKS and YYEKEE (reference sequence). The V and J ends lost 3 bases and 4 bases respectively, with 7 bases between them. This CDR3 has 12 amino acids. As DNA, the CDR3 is TGTGCCAGCAGCTCCACTATCACTGAAGCTTTCTTT. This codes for CASSSTITEAFF.

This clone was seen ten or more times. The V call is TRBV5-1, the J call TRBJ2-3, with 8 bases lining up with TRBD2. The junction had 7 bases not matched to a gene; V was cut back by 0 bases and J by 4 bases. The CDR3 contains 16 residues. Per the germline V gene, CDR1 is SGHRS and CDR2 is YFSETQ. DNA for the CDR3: TGCGCCAGCAGCTTGGCCTTTGCAGCGGGAGCAGATACGCAGTATTTT. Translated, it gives CASSLAFAAGADTQYF.

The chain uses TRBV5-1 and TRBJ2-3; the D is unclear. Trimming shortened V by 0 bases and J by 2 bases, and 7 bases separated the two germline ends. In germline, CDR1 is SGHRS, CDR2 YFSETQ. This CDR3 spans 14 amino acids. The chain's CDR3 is CASSLVTITDTQYF. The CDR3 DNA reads TGCGCCAGCAGCTTGGTAACTATCACAGATACGCAGTATTTT.

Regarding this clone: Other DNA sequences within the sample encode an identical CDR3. The CDR3, as DNA: TGTGCTAGTGGTACCACAGATACGCAGTATTTT. Translation: CASGTTDTQYF. The rearrangement joins TRBV12-5 to TRBJ2-3, with D unclear. The CDR3 consists of 11 residues. V was clipped by 5 bases and J by 2 bases, with 2 bases between them. Germline V gives CDR1 LGHNT, CDR2 FRNRAP.

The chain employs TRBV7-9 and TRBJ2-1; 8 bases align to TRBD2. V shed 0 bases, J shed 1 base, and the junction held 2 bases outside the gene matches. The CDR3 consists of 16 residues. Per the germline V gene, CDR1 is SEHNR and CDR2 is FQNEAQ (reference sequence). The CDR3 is CASSLARGGSYNEQFF. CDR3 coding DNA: TGTGCCAGCAGCTTAGCTCGGGGGGGTTCCTACAATGAGCAGTTCTTC.

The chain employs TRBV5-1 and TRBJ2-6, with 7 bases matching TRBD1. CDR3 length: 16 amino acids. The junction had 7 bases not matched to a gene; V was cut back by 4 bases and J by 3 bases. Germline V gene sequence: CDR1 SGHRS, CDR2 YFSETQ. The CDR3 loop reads CASSPDRPGGANVLTF. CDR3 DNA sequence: TGCGCCAGCAGCCCGGACAGGCCTGGTGGGGCCAACGTCCTGACTTTC.

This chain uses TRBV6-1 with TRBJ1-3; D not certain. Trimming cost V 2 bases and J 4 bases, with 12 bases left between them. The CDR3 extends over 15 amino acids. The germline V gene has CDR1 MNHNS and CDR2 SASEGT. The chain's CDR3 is CASSERPGSGNTIYF. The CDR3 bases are TGTGCCAGCAGTGAACGGCCGGGCTCCGGAAACACCATATATTTT.

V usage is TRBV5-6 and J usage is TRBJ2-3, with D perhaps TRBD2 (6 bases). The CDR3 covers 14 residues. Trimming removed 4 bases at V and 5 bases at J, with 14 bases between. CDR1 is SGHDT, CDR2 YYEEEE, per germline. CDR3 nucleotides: TGTGCCAGCAGCCTCCCCGGGGGTAGAGATACGCAGTATTTT. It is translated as CASSLPGGRDTQYF.

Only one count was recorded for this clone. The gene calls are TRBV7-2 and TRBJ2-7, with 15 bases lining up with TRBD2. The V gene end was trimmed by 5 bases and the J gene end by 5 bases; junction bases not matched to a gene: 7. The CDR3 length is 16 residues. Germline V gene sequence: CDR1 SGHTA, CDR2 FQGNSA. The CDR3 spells CASSMGLAGGLDEQYF. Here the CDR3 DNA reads TGTGCCAGCAGCATGGGACTAGCGGGAGGTTTAGACGAGCAGTACTTC.

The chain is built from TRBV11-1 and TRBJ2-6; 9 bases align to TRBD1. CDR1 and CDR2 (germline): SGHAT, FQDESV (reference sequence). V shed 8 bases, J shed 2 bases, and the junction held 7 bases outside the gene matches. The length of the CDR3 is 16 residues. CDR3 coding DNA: TGTGCCAGCGGTAAACAGGGGGCGCCTGGGGCCAACGTCCTGACTTTC. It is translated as CASGKQGAPGANVLTF.

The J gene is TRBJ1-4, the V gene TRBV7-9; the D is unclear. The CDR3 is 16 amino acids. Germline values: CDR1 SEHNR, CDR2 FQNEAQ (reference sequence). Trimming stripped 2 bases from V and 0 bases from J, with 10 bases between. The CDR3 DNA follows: TGTGCCAGCAGCTTATTCCCCGCAACAACTAATGAAAAACTGTTTTTT. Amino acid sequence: CASSLFPATTNEKLFF.

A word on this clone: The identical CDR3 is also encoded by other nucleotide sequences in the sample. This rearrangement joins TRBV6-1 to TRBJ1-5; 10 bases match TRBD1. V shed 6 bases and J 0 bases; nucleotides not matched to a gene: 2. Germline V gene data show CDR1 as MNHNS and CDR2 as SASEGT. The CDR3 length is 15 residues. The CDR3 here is CASRGTGDSNQPQHF. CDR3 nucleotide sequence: TGTGCCAGCAGGGGGACAGGGGATAGCAATCAGCCCCAGCATTTT.

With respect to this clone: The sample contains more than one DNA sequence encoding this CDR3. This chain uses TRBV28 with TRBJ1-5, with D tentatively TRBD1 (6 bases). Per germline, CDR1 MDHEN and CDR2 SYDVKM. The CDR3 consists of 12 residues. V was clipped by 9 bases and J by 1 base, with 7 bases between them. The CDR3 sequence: CASTGSNQPQHF. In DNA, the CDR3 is TGTGCCAGTACAGGGAGCAATCAGCCCCAGCATTTT. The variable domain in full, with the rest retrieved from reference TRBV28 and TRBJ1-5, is DVKVTQSSRYLVKRTGEKVFLECVQDMDHENMFWYRQDPGLGLRLIYFSYDVKMKEKGDIPEGYSVSREKKERFSLILESASTNQTSMYLCASTGSNQPQHFGDGTRLSIL.

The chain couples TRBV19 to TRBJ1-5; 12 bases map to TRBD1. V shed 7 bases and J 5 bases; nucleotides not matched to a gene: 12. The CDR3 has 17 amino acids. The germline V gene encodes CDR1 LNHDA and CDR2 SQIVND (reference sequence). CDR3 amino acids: CASKPLGQGASDQPQHF. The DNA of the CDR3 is TGTGCCAGTAAGCCCCTGGGACAGGGGGCTTCTGATCAGCCCCAGCATTTT. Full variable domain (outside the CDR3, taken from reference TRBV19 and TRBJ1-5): DGGITQSPKYLFRKEGQNVTLSCEQNLNHDAMYWYRQDPGQGLRLIYYSQIVNDFQKGDIAEGYSVSREKKESFPLTVTSAQKNPTAFYLCASKPLGQGASDQPQHFGDGTRLSIL.

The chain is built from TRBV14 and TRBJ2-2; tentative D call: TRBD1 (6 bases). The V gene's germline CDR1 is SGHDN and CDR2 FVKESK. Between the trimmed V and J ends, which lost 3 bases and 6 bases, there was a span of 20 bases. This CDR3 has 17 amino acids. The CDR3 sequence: CASSQPPAQGMSGELFF. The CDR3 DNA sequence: TGTGCCAGCAGCCAGCCCCCAGCTCAGGGGATGTCCGGGGAGCTGTTTTTT.